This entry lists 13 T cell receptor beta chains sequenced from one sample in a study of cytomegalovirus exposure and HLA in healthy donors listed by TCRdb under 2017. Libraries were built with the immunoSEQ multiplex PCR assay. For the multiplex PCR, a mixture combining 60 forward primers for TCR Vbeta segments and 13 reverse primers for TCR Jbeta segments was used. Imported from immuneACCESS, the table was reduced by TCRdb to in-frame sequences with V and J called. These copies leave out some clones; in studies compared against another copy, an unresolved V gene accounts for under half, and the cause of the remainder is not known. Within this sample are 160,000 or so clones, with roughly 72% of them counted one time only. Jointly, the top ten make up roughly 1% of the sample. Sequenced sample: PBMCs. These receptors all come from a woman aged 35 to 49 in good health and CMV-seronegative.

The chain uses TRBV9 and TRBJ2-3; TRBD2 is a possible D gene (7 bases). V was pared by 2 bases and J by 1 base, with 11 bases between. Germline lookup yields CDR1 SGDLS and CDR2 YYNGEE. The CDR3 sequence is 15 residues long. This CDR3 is CASSVGGGRTDTQYF. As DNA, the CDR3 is TGTGCCAGCAGCGTGGGCGGGGGCCGCACAGATACGCAGTATTTT.

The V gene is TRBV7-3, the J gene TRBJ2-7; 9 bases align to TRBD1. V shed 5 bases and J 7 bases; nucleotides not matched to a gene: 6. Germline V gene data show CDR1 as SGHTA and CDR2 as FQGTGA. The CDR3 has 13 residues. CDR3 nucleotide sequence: TGTGCCAGCAGCCCGGGACAGGGCCAAGAGCAGTACTTC. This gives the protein CASSPGQGQEQYF.

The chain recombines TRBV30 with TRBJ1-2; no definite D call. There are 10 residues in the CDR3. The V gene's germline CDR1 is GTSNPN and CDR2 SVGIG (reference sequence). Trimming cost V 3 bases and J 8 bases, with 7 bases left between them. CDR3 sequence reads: CAWRLAGYTF. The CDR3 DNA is TGTGCCTGGAGGTTAGCCGGCTACACCTTC.

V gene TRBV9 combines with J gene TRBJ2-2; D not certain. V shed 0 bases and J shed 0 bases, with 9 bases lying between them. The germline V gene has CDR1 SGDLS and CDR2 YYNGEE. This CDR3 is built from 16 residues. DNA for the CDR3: TGTGCCAGCAGCGTAGCGAGCCTTTCGAACACCGGGGAGCTGTTTTTT. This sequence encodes CASSVASLSNTGELFF.

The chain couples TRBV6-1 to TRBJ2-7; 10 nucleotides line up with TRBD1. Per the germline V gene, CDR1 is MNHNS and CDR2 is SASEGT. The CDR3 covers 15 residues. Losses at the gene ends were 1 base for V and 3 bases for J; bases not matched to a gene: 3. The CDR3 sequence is CASSEGGTGDYEQYF. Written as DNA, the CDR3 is TGTGCCAGCAGTGAAGGGGGGACAGGGGACTACGAGCAGTACTTC.

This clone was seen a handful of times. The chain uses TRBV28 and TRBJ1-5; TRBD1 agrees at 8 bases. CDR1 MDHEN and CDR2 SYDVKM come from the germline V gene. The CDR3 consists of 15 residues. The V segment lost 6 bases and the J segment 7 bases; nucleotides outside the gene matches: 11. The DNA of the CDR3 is TGTGCCAGCAGATGGTCCGGGACAGGTCGGCAGCCCCAGCATTTT. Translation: CASRWSGTGRQPQHF.

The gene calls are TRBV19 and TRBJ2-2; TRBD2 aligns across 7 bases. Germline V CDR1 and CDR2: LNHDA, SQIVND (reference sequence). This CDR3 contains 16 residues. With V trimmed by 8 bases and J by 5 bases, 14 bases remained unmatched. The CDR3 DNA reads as TGTGCCAGTCGGATGGGTCCAGGGAGGGGTACCGGGGAGCTGTTTTTT. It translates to CASRMGPGRGTGELFF.

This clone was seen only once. CDR3 DNA: TGTGCCAGTGTTCCCGGCGGTGGCACAGATACGCAGTATTTT. Residues: CASVPGGGTDTQYF. J is TRBJ2-3 and V is TRBV19, with D unclear. This CDR3 has 14 residues. Trimming cost V 8 bases and J 1 base, with 13 bases left between them. Germline-derived CDR1 and CDR2 are LNHDA and SQIVND (reference sequence).

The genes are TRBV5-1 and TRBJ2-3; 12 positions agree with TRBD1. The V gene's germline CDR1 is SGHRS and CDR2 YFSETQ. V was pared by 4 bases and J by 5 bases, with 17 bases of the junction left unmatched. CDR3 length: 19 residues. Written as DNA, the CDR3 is TGCGCCAGCAGCCGGATCCGAATCACCGGGACAGGGGGCAGAGATACGCAGTATTTT. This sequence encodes CASSRIRITGTGGRDTQYF.

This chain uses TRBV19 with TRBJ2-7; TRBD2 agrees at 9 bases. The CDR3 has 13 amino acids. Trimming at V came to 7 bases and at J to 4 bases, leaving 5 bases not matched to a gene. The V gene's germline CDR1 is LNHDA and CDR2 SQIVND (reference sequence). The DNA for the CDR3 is TGTGCCAGTAAGGGTAGCGGGAGTTACGAGCAGTACTTC. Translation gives CASKGSGSYEQYF.

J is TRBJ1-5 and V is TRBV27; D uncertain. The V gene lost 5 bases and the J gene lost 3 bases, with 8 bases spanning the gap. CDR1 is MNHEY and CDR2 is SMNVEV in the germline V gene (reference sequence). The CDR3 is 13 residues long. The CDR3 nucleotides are TGTGCCAGCAGTCGAGGAAACAATCAGCCCCAGCATTTT. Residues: CASSRGNNQPQHF.

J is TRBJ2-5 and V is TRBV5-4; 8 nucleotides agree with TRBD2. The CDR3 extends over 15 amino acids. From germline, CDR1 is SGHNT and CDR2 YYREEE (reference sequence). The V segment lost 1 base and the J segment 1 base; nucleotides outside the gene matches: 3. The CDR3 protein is CASSLPSGPQETQYF. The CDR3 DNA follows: TGTGCCAGCAGCTTGCCTAGCGGGCCCCAAGAGACCCAGTACTTC.

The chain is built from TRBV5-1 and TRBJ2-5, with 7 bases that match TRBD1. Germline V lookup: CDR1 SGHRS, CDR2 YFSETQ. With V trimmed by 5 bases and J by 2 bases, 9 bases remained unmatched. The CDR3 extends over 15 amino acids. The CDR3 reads CASRPVGQAQETQYF. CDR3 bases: TGCGCCAGCAGACCCGTAGGACAGGCTCAAGAGACCCAGTACTTC.